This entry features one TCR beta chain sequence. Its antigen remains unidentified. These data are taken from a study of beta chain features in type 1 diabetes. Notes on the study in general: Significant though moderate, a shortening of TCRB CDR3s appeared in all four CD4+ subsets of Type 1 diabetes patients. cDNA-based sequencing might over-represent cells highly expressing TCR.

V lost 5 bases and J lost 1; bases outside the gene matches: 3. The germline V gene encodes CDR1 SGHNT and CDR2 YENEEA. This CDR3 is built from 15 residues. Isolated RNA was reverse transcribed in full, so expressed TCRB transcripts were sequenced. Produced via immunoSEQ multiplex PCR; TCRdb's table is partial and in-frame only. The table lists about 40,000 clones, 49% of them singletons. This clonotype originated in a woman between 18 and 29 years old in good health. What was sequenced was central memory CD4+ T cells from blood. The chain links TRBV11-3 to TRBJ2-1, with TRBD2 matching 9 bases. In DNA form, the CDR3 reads TGTGCCAGCAGCCCTAGCGGGGTATCCTACAATGAGCAGTTCTTC. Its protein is CASSPSGVSYNEQFF.